Below, 8 T cell receptor beta chains from the same sample are listed, as sequenced in a study of HIV-infected patients and healthy controls. About 500 ng RNA was reverse transcribed with alpha and beta constant-region primers. Each of the alpha and beta chains got its own library through chain-specific third strand synthesis with indices. TCRdb itself ran the 5' RACE reads through MiXCR, one entry per CDR3 protein. Of 15,000 or so distinct CDR3 sequences in the sample, around 9.2% were seen once. The repertoire came from unfractionated whole blood and reflected all unsorted peripheral T cells. The sample taken for sequencing was blood. The receptors were gathered from an adult in good health.

Many counts were recorded for this clonotype. The chain employs TRBV20-1 and TRBJ2-3, with TRBD2 identical over 10 bases. The CDR3 has 17 amino acids. Per the germline V gene, CDR1 is DFQATT and CDR2 is SNEGSKA (reference sequence). V trimming: 3 bases; J trimming: 4 bases; junction bases outside the gene matches: 13. As DNA, the CDR3 is TGCAGTGCTAGCCCCACTAGCGGGATGTGGGTGGCAGATACGCAGTATTTT. This codes for CSASPTSGMWVADTQYF.

This clonotype is labeled medium-sized. The chain joins TRBV3-1 to TRBJ2-7; D ambiguous. V was shortened by 8 bases and J by 1 base, with 3 bases between the two germline ends. Germline V gene sequence: CDR1 LGHDT, CDR2 YNNKEL (reference sequence). The CDR3 contains 10 residues. CDR3: CASRSYEQYV. CDR3 DNA sequence: TGTGCCAGCCGGTCCTACGAGCAGTACGTC.

This clonotype is classed as medium-sized. The chain recombines TRBV5-1 with TRBJ2-5, with 7 bases matching TRBD1. The V gene end was trimmed by 7 bases and the J gene end by 2 bases; junction bases not matched to a gene: 8. The CDR3 loop spans 14 amino acids. Germline V gene lookup returns CDR1 SGHRS and CDR2 YFSETQ. As DNA, the CDR3 is TGCGCCAGCTCCCTGGGGACAGAACAAGAGACCCAGTACTTC. It codes for CASSLGTEQETQYF.

In its sample, this clonotype was seen many times. V is TRBV20-1 and J is TRBJ2-2, with 9 positions matching TRBD2. V shed 6 bases, J shed 4 bases, and the junction held 9 bases outside the gene matches. The CDR3 length is 15 residues. Germline V lookup: CDR1 DFQATT, CDR2 SNEGSKA (reference sequence). The CDR3 DNA is TGCAGTGCCGCTAGCGGGACGGATTCCACCGGGGAGCTGTTTTTT. As protein: CSAASGTDSTGELFF.

This clonotype was counted many times. This chain links TRBV19 with TRBJ2-1; TRBD2 agrees at 7 bases. With V trimmed by 6 bases and J by 3 bases, 5 bases remained unmatched. This CDR3 is 14 amino acids long. CDR1 and CDR2 (germline): LNHDA, SQIVND (reference sequence). The CDR3 loop reads CASRREGFYNEQFF. The CDR3 bases are TGTGCCAGTAGGAGGGAGGGTTTCTACAATGAGCAGTTCTTC.

By share of the sample, this clonotype is medium-sized. V usage is TRBV27 and J usage is TRBJ1-5, with D unresolved. Germline V gene lookup returns CDR1 MNHEY and CDR2 SMNVEV (reference sequence). Between the trimmed V and J ends, which lost 3 bases and 5 bases, there was a span of 8 bases. This CDR3 has 13 residues. CDR3 sequence (DNA): TGTGCCAGCAGTTTGAAGGAATATCAGCCCCAGCATTTT. The encoded protein is CASSLKEYQPQHF.

This clonotype was seen at least ten times. CDR3 sequence: CASSAARYSTDTQYF. The CDR3 nucleotides are TGTGCCAGCAGCGCCGCTAGATACAGCACAGATACGCAGTATTTT. V usage is TRBV9 and J usage is TRBJ2-3; D is unclear. Between the trimmed V and J ends, which lost 3 bases and 0 bases, there was a span of 11 bases. CDR1 is SGDLS and CDR2 is YYNGEE in the germline V gene. The CDR3 has 15 residues.

The chain has TRBV21-1 and TRBJ2-7; TRBD1 reflects the table's D call only, with no check against the DNA. TRBV21-1 is flagged as a pseudogene. The CDR3 is 15 amino acids. CDR3 sequence reads: CASRADRGPFNEQYV. The DNA of the CDR3 is TGTGCCAGCAGAGCTGACAGGGGACCTTTTAACGAGCAGTACGTC.